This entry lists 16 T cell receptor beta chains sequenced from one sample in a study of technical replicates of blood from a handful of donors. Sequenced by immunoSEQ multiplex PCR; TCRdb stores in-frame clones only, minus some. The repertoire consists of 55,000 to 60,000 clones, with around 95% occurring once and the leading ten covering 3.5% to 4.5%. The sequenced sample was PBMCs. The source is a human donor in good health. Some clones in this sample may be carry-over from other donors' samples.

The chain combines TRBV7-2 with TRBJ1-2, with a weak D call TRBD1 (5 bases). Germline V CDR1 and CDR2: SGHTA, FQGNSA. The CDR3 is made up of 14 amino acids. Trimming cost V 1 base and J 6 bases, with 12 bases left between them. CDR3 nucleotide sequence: TGTGCCAGCAGCTTAGGACAGAGTATAGATGGCTACACCTTC. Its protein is CASSLGQSIDGYTF. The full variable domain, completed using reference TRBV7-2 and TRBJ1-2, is GAGVSQSPSNKVTEKGKDVELRCDPISGHTALYWYRQSLGQGLEFLIYFQGNSAPDKSGLPSDRFSAERTGGSVSTLTIQRTQQEDSAVYLCASSLGQSIDGYTFGSGTRLTVV.

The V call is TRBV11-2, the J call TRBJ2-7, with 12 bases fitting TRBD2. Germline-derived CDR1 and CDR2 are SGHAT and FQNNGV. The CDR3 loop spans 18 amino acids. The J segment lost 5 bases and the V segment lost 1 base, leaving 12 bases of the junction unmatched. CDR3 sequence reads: CASSLGPSGRAIGDEQYF. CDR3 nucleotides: TGTGCCAGCAGCTTAGGGCCTAGCGGGAGGGCCATAGGGGACGAGCAGTACTTC.

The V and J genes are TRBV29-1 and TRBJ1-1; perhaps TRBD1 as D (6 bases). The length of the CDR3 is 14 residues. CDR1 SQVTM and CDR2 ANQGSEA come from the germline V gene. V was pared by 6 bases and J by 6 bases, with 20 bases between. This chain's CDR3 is CSVIGGDEGPEAFF. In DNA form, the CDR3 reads TGCAGCGTCATAGGGGGGGATGAGGGACCTGAAGCTTTCTTT.

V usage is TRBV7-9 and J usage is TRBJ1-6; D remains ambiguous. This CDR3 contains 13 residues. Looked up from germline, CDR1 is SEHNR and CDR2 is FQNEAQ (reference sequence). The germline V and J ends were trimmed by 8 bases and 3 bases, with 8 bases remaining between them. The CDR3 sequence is CASQEDYNSPLHF. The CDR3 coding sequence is TGTGCCAGCCAGGAAGACTATAATTCACCCCTCCACTTT.

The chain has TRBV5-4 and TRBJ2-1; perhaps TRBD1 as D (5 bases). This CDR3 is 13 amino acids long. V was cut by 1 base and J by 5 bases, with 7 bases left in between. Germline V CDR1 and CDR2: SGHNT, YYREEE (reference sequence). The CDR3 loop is CASSLLDNNEQFF. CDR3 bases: TGTGCCAGCAGCTTGCTGGACAACAATGAGCAGTTCTTC.

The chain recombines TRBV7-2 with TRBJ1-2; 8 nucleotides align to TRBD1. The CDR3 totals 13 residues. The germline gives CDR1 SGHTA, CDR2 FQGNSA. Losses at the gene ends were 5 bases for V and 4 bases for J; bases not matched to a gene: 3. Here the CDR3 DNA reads TGTGCCAGCAGCGCGGACAGGGCCTATGGCTACACCTTC. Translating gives CASSADRAYGYTF.

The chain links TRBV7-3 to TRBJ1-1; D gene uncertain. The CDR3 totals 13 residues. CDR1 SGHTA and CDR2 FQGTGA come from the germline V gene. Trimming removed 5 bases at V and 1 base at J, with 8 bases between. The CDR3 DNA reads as TGTGCCAGCAGCGGAGGGCCGAACACTGAAGCTTTCTTT. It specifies CASSGGPNTEAFF.

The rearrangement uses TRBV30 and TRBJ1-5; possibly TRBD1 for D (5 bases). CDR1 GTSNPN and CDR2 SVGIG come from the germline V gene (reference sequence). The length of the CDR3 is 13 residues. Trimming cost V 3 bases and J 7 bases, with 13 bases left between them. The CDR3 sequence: CAWSARGRQPQHF. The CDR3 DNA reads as TGTGCCTGGAGCGCTCGGGGGAGGCAGCCCCAGCATTTT. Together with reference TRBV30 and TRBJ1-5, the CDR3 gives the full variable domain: SQTIHQWPATLVQPVGSPLSLECTVEGTSNPNLYWYRQAAGRGLQLLFYSVGIGQISSEVPQNLSASRPQDRQFILSSKKLLLSDSGFYLCAWSARGRQPQHFGDGTRLSIL.

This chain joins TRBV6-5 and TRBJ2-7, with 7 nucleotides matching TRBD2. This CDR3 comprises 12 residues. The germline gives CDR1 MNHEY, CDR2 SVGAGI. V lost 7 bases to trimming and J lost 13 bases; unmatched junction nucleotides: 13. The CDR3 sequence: CASTTSGRAVYF. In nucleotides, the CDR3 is TGTGCCAGCACCACCAGTGGGAGGGCTGTATACTTC.

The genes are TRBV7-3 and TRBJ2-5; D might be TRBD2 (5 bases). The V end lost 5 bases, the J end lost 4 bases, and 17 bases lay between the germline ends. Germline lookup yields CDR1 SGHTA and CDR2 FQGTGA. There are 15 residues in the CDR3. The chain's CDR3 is CASSPGLDKGETQYF. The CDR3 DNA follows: TGTGCCAGCAGCCCCGGACTCGACAAGGGAGAGACCCAGTACTTC.

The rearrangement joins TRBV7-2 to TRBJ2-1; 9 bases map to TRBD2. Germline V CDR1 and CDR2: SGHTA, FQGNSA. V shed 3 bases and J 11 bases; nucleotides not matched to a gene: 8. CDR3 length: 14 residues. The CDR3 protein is CASSFILAGGQQFF. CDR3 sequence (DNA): TGTGCCAGCAGCTTCATACTAGCGGGCGGGCAGCAGTTCTTC.

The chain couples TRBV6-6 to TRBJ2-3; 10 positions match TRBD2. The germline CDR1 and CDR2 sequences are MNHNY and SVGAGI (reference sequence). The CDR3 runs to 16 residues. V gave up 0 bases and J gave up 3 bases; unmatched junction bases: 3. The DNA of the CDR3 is TGTGCCAGCAGTTACTCGACTAGCGGGCCGACAGATACGCAGTATTTT. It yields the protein CASSYSTSGPTDTQYF.

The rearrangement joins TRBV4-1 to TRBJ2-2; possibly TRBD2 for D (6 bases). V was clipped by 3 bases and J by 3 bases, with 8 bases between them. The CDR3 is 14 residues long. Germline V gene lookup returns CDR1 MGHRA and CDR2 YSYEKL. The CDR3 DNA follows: TGCGCCAGCAGCCACAGGGAGGACACCGGGGAGCTGTTTTTT. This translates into CASSHREDTGELFF.

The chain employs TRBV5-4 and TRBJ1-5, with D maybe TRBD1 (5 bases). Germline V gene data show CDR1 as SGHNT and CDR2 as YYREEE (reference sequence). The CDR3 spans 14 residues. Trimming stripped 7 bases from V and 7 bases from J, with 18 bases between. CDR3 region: CASRNWGGNQPQHF. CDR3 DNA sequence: TGTGCCAGCCGAAATTGGGGGGGAAACCAGCCCCAGCATTTT.

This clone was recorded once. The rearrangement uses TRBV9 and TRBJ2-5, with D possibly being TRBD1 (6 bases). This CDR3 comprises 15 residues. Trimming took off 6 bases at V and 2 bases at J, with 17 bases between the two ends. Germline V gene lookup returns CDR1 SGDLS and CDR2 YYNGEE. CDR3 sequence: CASTSGARRQETQYF. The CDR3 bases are TGTGCCAGCACCTCAGGGGCTCGTAGGCAAGAGACCCAGTACTTC.

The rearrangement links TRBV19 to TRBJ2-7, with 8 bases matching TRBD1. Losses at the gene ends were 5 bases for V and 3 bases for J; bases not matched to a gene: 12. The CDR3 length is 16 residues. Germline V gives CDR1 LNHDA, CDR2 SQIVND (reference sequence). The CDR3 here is CASSVQGGHVLYEQYF. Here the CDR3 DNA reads TGTGCCAGTAGTGTACAGGGGGGCCACGTACTCTACGAGCAGTACTTC.